The clone carrying this T cell receptor (beta chain) occurred a few times. What it binds is not known. By way of CD45RO/CCR7/CD25/CD127/CD95/CD27, the CD4+ regulatory, stem cell-like memory, central memory and naive cells were sorted. This specimen comes from a study of beta chain features in type 1 diabetes. Study at large: In age, gender and cell yields, patients were similar to healthy donors. Study findings and constraints: Patients with Type 1 diabetes showed moderately but significantly shorter TCRB CDR3s in all four CD4+ subsets. Whatever favoring of shorter templates PCR might show would apply equally to patients and controls. Naive, central memory and Treg TCRB repertoires seemed to resemble each other more closely in patients than they did in healthy donors.

Germline V gives CDR1 MDHEN, CDR2 SYDVKM. The CDR3 has 15 residues. J was trimmed by 6 bases and V by 6 bases; bases with no gene match: 12. Reverse transcription of all isolated RNA meant that expressed TCRB transcripts were sequenced. The repertoire was sequenced with immunoSEQ multiplex PCR; TCRdb's copy has only in-frame clones and lacks some. This table has about 280,000 clones, over 12% appearing once. The source material was naive CD4+ T cells from blood. The receptor was isolated from a man aged 18 to 35 with type 1 diabetes. The V gene is TRBV28, the J gene TRBJ2-7; TRBD1 agrees at 9 bases. CDR3 bases: TGTGCCAGCAGCAGAATCGGACAGGGGAGATTCGAGCAGTACTTC. Amino acids: CASSRIGQGRFEQYF.